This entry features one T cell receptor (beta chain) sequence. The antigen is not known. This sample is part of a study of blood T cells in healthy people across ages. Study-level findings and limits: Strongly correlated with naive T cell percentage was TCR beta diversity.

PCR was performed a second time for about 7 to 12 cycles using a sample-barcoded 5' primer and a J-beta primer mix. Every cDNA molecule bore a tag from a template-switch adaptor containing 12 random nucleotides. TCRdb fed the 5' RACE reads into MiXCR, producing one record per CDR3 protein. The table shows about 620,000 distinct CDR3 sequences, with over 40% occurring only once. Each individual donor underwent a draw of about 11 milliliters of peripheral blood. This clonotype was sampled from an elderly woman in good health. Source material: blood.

CDR3 loop: CASSSGRSSTDTQYF. The CDR3 coding sequence is TGTGCCAGCAGTTCTGGGAGATCTAGCACAGATACGCAGTATTTT. The chain joins TRBV6-5 to TRBJ2-3, with TRBD2 as a possible D gene (5 bases). The CDR3 consists of 15 residues. V was clipped by 4 bases and J by 0 bases, with 11 bases between them. Germline-derived CDR1 and CDR2 are MNHEY and SVGAGI.